This T cell receptor beta chain was sequenced in a study of T cell responses to AZD1222 COVID-19 vaccine. Assay: immunoSEQ multiplex PCR; the TCRdb copy retains only in-frame clones and omits some. Among some 150,000 clones listed, 94% were seen once. Notes on the study in general: Clonal diversity was possibly underestimated; the donors were predominantly white British and more often female. In the spike-specific TCR repertoire, nearly half reportedly target unmutated variant regions. Only a handful of individuals given AZD1222 were seropositive at baseline.

A note on this clone: The antigen is undetermined.

This receptor was taken from an adult in good health. The sequences come from peripheral blood, collected on day 0 of AZD1222 vaccination.

CDR3: CASSLIPGQRGPSTDTQYF. CDR3 bases: TGTGCCAGCAGTCTCATCCCGGGACAAAGGGGTCCTAGCACAGATACGCAGTATTTT. The chain uses TRBV5-8 and TRBJ2-3, with D possibly TRBD1 on 6 matching bases. CDR3 length: 19 residues. V lost 5 bases and J 0 bases, leaving 25 bases between the germline ends. Germline V CDR1 and CDR2: SGHTS, YDEGEE.